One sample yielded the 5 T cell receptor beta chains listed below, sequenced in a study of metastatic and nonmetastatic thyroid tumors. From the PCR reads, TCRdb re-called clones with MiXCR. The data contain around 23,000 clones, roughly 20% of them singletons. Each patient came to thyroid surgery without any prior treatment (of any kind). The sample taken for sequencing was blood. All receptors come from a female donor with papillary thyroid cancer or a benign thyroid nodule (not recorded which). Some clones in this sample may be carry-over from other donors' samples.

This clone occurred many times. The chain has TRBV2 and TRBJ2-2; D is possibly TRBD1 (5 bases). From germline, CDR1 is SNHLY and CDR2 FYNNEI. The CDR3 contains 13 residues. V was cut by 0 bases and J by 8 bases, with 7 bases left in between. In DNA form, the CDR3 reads TGTGCCAGCAGTGAAGCGCACAGGGGGGAGCTGTTTTTT. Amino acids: CASSEAHRGELFF.

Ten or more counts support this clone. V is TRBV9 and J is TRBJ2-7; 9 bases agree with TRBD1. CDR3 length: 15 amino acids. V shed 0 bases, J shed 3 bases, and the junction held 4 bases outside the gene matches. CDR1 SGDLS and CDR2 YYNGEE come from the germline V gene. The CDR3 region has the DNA TGTGCCAGCAGCGTAGGAACAGGGGGCGTCTACGAGCAGTACTTC. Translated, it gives CASSVGTGGVYEQYF.

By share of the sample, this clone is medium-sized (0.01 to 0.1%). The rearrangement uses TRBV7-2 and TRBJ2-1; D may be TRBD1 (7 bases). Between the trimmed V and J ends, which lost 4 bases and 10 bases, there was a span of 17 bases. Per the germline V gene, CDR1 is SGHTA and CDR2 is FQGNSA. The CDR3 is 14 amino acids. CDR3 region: CASSSFQGGNEQFF. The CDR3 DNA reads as TGTGCCAGCAGCTCCTTCCAGGGGGGAAACGAGCAGTTCTTC.

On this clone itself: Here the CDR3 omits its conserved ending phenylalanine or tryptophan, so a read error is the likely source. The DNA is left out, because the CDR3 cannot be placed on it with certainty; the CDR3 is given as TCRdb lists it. Here the CDR3 reads CASRVGPS. The J gene is TRBJ2-7, the V gene TRBV6-1. The CDR3 is 8 residues long, counting both termini. Germline lookup yields CDR1 MNHNS and CDR2 SASEGT.

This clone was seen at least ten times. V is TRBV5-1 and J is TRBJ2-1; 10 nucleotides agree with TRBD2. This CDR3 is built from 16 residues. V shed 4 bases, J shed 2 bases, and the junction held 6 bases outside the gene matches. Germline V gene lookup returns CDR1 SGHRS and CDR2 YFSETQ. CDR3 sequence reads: CASSPGLARTYNEQFF. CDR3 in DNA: TGCGCCAGCAGCCCGGGACTAGCGCGTACCTACAATGAGCAGTTCTTC.